This T cell receptor beta chain originates from a study of blood T cells in healthy people across ages. Concerning this clonotype: Its antigen is as yet unknown.

Primers used in a second PCR of roughly 6 to 12 cycles were a sample-barcoded 5' primer and a J-beta primer mix. From the 5' RACE reads, TCRdb called clonotypes with MiXCR, one entry per CDR3 protein. In the table there are roughly 730,000 distinct CDR3 sequences, roughly three fifths of which are singletons. Researchers report isolating at least 6.5 million PBMCs per sample. Study results and caveats: Unsorted PBMCs prevented conclusive naive versus antigen-experienced comparison. Long-lived donors carried more naive CD4+ cells and greater diversity than aged donors. The diversity estimates, figures obtained from one million T cells, were considered underestimates.

The origin of this receptor is a man aged 35 to 55 in good health. The sequenced sample consisted of blood.

The CDR3 loop is CASRMSGRNYEQYF. CDR3 DNA sequence: TGTGCCAGCAGGATGAGCGGGAGGAACTACGAGCAGTACTTC. The chain carries TRBV6-2 or TRBV6-3 and TRBJ2-5; 9 nucleotides match TRBD2. The J call may not be correct, given that the DNA end is closer to TRBJ2-7. The CDR3 is 14 amino acids. The germline gives CDR1 MNHEY, CDR2 SVGEGT.